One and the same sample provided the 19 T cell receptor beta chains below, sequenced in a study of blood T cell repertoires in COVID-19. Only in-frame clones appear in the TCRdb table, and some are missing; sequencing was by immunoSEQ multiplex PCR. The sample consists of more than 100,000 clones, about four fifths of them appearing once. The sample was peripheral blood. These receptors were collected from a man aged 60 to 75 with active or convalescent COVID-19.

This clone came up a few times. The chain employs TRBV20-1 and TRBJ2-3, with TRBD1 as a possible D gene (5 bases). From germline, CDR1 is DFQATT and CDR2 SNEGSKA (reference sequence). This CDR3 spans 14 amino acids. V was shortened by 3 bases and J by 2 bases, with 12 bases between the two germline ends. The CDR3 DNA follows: TGCAGTGCTAGTTCAGGGCCGATCACAGATACGCAGTATTTT. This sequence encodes CSASSGPITDTQYF.

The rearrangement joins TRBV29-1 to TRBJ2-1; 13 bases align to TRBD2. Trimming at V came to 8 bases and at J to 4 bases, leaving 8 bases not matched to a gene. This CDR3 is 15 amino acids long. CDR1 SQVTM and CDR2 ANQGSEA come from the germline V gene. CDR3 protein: CSTPGLAGQYNEQFF. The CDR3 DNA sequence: TGCAGCACCCCGGGACTAGCGGGGCAGTACAATGAGCAGTTCTTC.

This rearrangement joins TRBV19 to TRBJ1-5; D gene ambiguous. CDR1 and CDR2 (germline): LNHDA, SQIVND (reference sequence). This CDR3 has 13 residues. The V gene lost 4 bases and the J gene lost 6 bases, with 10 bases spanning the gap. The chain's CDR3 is CASSRGGPQPQHF. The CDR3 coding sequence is TGTGCCAGTAGTAGGGGAGGGCCTCAGCCCCAGCATTTT.

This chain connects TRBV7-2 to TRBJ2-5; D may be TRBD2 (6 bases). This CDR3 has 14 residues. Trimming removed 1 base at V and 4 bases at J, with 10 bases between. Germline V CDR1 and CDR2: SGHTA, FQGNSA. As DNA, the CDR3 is TGTGCCAGCAGCTTAGTTGGACTACGAGAGACCCAGTACTTC. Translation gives CASSLVGLRETQYF.

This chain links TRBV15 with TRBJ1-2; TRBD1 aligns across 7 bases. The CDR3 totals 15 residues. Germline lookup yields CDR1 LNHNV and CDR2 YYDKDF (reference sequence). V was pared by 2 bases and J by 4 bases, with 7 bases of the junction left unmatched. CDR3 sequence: CATSRRTGGRYGYTF. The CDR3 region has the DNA TGTGCCACCAGCAGAAGGACAGGAGGCCGCTATGGCTACACCTTC.

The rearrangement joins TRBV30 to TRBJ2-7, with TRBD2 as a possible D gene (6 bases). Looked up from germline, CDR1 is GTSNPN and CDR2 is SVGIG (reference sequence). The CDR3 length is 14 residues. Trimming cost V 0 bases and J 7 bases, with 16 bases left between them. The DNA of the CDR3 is TGTGCCTGGAGTGTACCAGAGGGACGGGAGGAGCAGTACTTC. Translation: CAWSVPEGREEQYF.

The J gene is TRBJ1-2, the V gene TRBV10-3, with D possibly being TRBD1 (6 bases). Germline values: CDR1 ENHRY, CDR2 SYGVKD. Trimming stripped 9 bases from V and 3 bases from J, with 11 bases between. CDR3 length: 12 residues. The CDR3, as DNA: TGTGCCATATCCGGGACACACTATGGCTACACCTTC. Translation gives CAISGTHYGYTF.

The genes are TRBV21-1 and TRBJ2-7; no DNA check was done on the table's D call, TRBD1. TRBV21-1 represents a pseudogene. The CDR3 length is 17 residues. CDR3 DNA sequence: TGTGCCAGCAGCAAAGCGCTTTGGCAGGGCGTTGCCCCCCCCCAGTACTTC. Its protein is CASSKALWQGVAPPQYF.

In nucleotides, the CDR3 is TGTGCCAGCTCACCAAGGGGTTGGACAGGGGGCAATCAGCCCCAGCATTTT. This gives the protein CASSPRGWTGGNQPQHF. The rearrangement uses TRBV18 and TRBJ1-5; TRBD1 matches 9 bases. Unmatched junction bases numbered 7, after V lost 2 bases and J lost 2 bases. The CDR3 is made up of 17 amino acids. Looked up from germline, CDR1 is KGHSH and CDR2 is LQKENI.

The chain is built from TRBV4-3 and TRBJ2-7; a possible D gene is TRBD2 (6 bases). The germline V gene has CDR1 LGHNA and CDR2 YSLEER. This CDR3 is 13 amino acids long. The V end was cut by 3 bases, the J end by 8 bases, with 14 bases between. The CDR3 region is CASSQGISGQQYF. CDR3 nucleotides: TGCGCCAGCAGCCAGGGGATTAGCGGACAGCAGTACTTC.

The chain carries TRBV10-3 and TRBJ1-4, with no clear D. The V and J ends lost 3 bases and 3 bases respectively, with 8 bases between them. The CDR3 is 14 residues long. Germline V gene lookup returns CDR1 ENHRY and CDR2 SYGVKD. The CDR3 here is CAISDEGANEKLFF. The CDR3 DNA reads TGTGCCATCAGTGACGAAGGAGCTAATGAAAAACTGTTTTTT.

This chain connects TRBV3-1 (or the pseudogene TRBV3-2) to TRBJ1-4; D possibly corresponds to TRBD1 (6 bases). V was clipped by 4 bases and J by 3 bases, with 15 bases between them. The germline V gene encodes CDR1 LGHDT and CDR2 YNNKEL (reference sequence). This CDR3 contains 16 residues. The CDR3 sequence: CASSRQTGRSNEKLFF. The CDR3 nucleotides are TGTGCCAGCAGCCGACAAACAGGGAGATCTAATGAAAAACTGTTTTTT.

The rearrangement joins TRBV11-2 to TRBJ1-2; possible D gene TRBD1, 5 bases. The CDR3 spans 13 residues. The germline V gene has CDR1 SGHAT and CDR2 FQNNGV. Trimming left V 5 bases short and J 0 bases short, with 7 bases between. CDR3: CASSRTPNYGYTF. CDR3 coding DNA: TGTGCCAGCAGCCGGACACCTAACTATGGCTACACCTTC.

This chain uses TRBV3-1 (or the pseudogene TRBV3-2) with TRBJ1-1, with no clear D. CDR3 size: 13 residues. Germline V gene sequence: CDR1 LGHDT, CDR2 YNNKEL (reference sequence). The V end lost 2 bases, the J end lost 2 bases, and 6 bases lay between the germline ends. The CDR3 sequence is CASSQSGNTEAFF. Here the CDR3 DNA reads TGTGCCAGCAGCCAATCAGGAAACACTGAAGCTTTCTTT.

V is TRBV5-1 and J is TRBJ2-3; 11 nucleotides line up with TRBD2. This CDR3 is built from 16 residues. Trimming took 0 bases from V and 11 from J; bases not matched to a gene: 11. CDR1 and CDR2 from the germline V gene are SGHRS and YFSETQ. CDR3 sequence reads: CASSLGGTSGSRGQYF. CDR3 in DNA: TGCGCCAGCAGCTTGGGCGGGACTAGCGGATCGAGGGGGCAGTATTTT.

CDR3 residues: CASSDRTGGYNEQFF. DNA for the CDR3: TGTGCCAGCAGCGACCGAACAGGGGGGTACAATGAGCAGTTCTTC. The chain employs TRBV9 and TRBJ2-1; 8 bases are a match to TRBD1. The CDR3 runs to 15 residues. Germline V CDR1 and CDR2: SGDLS, YYNGEE. The V and J ends lost 3 bases and 4 bases, in that order; junction bases with no gene match: 6.

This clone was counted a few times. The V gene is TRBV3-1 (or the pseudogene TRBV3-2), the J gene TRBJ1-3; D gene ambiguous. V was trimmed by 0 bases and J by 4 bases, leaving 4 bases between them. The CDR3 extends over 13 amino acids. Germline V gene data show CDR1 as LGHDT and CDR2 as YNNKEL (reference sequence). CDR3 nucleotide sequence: TGTGCCAGCAGCCAAGATCCAGGAAACACCATATATTTT. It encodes CASSQDPGNTIYF.

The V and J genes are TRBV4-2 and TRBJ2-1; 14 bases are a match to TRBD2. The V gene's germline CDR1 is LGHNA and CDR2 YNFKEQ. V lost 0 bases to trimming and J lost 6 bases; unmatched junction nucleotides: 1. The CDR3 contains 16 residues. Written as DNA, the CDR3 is TGTGCCAGCAGCCAAGAGGGGACTAGCGGGAGCAATGAGCAGTTCTTC. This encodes CASSQEGTSGSNEQFF.

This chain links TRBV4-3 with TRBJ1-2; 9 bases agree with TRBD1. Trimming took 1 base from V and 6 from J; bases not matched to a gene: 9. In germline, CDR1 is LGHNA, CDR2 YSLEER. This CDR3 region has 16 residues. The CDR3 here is CASSQARAGTGHGYTF. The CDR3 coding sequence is TGCGCCAGCAGCCAAGCGCGAGCCGGGACAGGGCATGGCTACACCTTC.